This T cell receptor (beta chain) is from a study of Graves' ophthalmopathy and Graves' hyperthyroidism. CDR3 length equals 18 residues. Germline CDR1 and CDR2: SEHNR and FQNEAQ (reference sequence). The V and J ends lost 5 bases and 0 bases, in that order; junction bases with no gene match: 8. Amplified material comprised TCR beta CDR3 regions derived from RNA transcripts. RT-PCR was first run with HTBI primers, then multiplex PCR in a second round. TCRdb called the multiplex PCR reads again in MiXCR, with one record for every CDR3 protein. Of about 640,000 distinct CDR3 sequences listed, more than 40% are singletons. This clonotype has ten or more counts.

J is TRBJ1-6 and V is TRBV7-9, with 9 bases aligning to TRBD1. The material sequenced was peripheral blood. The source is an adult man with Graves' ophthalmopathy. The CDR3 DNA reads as TGTGCCAGCAGCCAGGACAGGGGCGAGAGCTCCTATAATTCACCCCTCCACTTT. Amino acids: CASSQDRGESSYNSPLHF. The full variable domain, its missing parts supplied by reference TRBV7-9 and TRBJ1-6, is DTGVSQNPRHKITKRGQNVTFRCDPISEHNRLYWYRQTLGQGPEFLTYFQNEAQLEKSRLLSDRFSAERPKGSFSTLEIQRTEQGDSAMYLCASSQDRGESSYNSPLHFGNGTRLTVT.